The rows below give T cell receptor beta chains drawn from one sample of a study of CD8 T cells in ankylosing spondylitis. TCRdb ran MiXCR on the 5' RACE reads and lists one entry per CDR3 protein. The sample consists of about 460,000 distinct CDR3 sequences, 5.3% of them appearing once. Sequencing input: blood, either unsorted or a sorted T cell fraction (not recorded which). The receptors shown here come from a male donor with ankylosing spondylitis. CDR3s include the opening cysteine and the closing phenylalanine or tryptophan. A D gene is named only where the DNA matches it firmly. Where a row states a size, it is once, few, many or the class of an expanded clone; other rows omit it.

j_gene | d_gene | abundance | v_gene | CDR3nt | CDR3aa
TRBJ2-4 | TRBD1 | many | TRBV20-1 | TGCAGTGCCCAAGGGGGCGTTGACAAAAACATTCAGTACTTC | CSAQGGVDKNIQYF
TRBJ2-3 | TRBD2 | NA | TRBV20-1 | TGCAGTGCTAGAGTCCCCCCCTGGAGCGGGAGATTGGGTTCAGTGGATACGCAGTATTTT | CSARVPPWSGRLGSVDTQYF
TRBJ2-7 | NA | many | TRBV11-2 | TGTGCCAGCAGCTTCAGCCCCTTACTATACGAGCAGTACTTC | CASSFSPLLYEQYF
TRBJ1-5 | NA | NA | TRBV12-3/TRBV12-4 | TGTGCCAGCAGCCCCCTCCGGGATCAGCCCCAGCATTTT | CASSPLRDQPQHF
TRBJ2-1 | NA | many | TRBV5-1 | TGCGCCAGCAGCTCAAGGCCGCTCCCGGGGGAGGATCTACACAATGAGCAGTTCTTC | CASSSRPLPGEDLHNEQFF
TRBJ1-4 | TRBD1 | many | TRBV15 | TGTGCCACCAGCAATCCCCGGGACAGGGACTATGAAAAACTGTTTTTT | CATSNPRDRDYEKLFF
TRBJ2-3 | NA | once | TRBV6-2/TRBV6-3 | TGTGCCAGCAGTTATGAGGGAGGAGATACGCAGTATTTT | CASSYEGGDTQYF
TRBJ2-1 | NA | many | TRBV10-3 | TGTGCCATCAGTGAGTCTACGGGAAATGAGCAGTTCTTC | CAISESTGNEQFF
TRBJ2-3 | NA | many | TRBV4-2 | TGTGCCAGCAGCCAGCCACTTTCCCGTGAGACGCAGTATTTT | CASSQPLSRETQYF
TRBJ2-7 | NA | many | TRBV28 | TGTGCCAGCGGGGGCATCACCTACGAGCAGTACTTC | CASGGITYEQYF
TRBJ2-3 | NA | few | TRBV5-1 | TGCGCCAGCAGCTACGTCCTGGGAACAGATACGCAGTATTTT | CASSYVLGTDTQYF
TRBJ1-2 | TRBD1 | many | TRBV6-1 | TGTGCCAGCAGTCGGGACAGGGATTCCTATGGCTACACCTTC | CASSRDRDSYGYTF
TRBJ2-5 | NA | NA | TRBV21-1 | TGTGCCAGCCCCATCCCCTTCCGGGACCAAGAGACCCAGTACTTC | CASPIPFRDQETQYF
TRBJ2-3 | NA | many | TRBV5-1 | TGCGCCAGCAGCTTTGGGGAGCGAGATACGCAGTATTTT | CASSFGERDTQYF
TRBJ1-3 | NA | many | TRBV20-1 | TGCAGTGCTAGGAGAGATGATAAAGTCGGCTCCATCTCTGGAAACACCATATATTTT | CSARRDDKVGSISGNTIYF